Listed here are 25 T cell receptor beta chains from one sample, sequenced in a study of blood T cell repertoires in COVID-19. The method was immunoSEQ multiplex PCR; TCRdb's version includes in-frame clones alone and lacks a portion of them. The sample contains approximately 240,000 clones, about four fifths of which appear only once. The sample consisted of PBMCs or T cells enriched from blood (not recorded which). These receptors were collected from a woman in her thirties or forties with acute COVID-19.

The CDR3: CASSALPGQGGVGYGYTF. CDR3 DNA: TGTGCCAGCAGTGCTCTCCCGGGACAGGGGGGTGTAGGCTATGGCTACACCTTC. The chain uses TRBV25-1 and TRBJ1-2, with TRBD1 identical over 11 bases. Germline V gene sequence: CDR1 MGHDK, CDR2 SYGVNS. Unmatched junction bases numbered 14, after V lost 4 bases and J lost 4 bases. The CDR3 sequence is 18 residues long.

The V and J genes are TRBV12-3 or TRBV12-4 and TRBJ1-1; unclear D gene. Trimming left V 8 bases short and J 4 bases short, with 14 bases between. The CDR3 has 13 amino acids. The CDR3 is CASSRLRGTEAFF. The CDR3 coding sequence is TGTGCCAGCTCCCGCTTGCGGGGCACTGAAGCTTTCTTT.

This rearrangement joins TRBV2 to TRBJ1-2, with 7 bases that match TRBD1. The CDR3 extends over 14 amino acids. CDR1 is SNHLY and CDR2 is FYNNEI in the germline V gene. With V trimmed by 5 bases and J by 3 bases, 6 bases remained unmatched. The CDR3 loop is CASSTPDRDYGYTF. The DNA for the CDR3 is TGTGCCAGCAGTACCCCAGACAGGGACTATGGCTACACCTTC. The entire variable domain, with the rest obtained from reference TRBV2 and TRBJ1-2, is as follows: EPEVTQTPSHQVTQMGQEVILRCVPISNHLYFYWYRQILGQKVEFLVSFYNNEISEKSEIFDDQFSVERPDGSNFTLKIRSTKLEDSAMYFCASSTPDRDYGYTFGSGTRLTVV.

V gene TRBV5-5 combines with J gene TRBJ2-5; D uncertain. In germline, CDR1 is SGHKS, CDR2 YYEKEE (reference sequence). Trimming removed 2 bases at V and 3 bases at J, with 5 bases between. The CDR3 extends over 12 amino acids. CDR3: CASSLTKETQYF. CDR3 in DNA: TGTGCCAGCAGCTTAACTAAAGAGACCCAGTACTTC.

This sequence joins TRBV18 and TRBJ1-3; TRBD1 matches at 7 bases. Trimming took 4 bases from V and 4 from J; bases not matched to a gene: 10. The germline V gene has CDR1 KGHSH and CDR2 LQKENI. CDR3 size: 16 residues. CDR3 sequence reads: CASSLHPGTAGNTIYF. In DNA form, the CDR3 reads TGTGCCAGCTCACTCCACCCCGGGACAGCAGGAAACACCATATATTTT.

V and J are TRBV19 and TRBJ2-7; 10 nucleotides line up with TRBD1. J gave up 5 bases and V 5 bases, and 6 bases lay outside the gene matches. This CDR3 spans 14 amino acids. Germline V gene data show CDR1 as LNHDA and CDR2 as SQIVND (reference sequence). The CDR3 protein is CASSPGQGPNEQYF. The CDR3 nucleotides read TGTGCCAGTAGTCCGGGACAGGGGCCCAACGAGCAGTACTTC.

The J gene is TRBJ1-2, the V gene TRBV19; D gene unclear. V was clipped by 3 bases and J by 5 bases, with 10 bases between them. Germline V CDR1 and CDR2: LNHDA, SQIVND (reference sequence). The CDR3 consists of 13 residues. Here the CDR3 reads CASSMSVGYGYTF. For the CDR3, the DNA is TGTGCCAGTAGTATGAGTGTCGGTTATGGCTACACCTTC.

The V gene is TRBV6-5, the J gene TRBJ1-5, with 7 bases that match TRBD1. Germline values: CDR1 MNHEY, CDR2 SVGAGI. V lost 5 bases to trimming and J lost 0 bases; unmatched junction nucleotides: 4. The CDR3 is made up of 15 amino acids. CDR3 DNA sequence: TGTGCCAGCAGTAGGGGACAGAATAGCAATCAGCCCCAGCATTTT. Translation gives CASSRGQNSNQPQHF.

This clone was counted once. The J gene is TRBJ1-2, the V gene TRBV5-6, with 7 bases lining up with TRBD1. The germline V gene encodes CDR1 SGHDT and CDR2 YYEEEE. CDR3 length: 15 residues. After removal of 0 bases from V and 4 bases from J, the junction contained 6 bases not matched to a gene. As DNA, the CDR3 is TGTGCCAGCAGCTTGGGACAGGGCACAAGCTATGGCTACACCTTC. Protein product: CASSLGQGTSYGYTF.

The genes are TRBV30 and TRBJ1-4; D perhaps matches TRBD1 (6 bases). The CDR3 runs 14 residues. CDR1 is GTSNPN, CDR2 SVGIG, per germline (reference sequence). V lost 3 bases to trimming and J lost 3 bases, with 11 bases between them. CDR3 residues: CAWSSGTSNEKLFF. In nucleotides, the CDR3 is TGTGCCTGGAGCTCCGGGACATCTAATGAAAAACTGTTTTTT. The full variable domain, rest sourced from reference TRBV30 and TRBJ1-4, is SQTIHQWPATLVQPVGSPLSLECTVEGTSNPNLYWYRQAAGRGLQLLFYSVGIGQISSEVPQNLSASRPQDRQFILSSKKLLLSDSGFYLCAWSSGTSNEKLFFGSGTQLSVL.

The genes are TRBV27 and TRBJ1-1; D might be TRBD1 (6 bases). Trimming took 6 bases from V and 5 from J, leaving 16 bases between them. The length of the CDR3 is 14 residues. Germline CDR1 and CDR2: MNHEY and SMNVEV (reference sequence). DNA for the CDR3: TGTGCCAGCAGGACTGACAGGTTTGGGACTGAAGCTTTCTTT. Translating gives CASRTDRFGTEAFF.

This chain joins TRBV5-1 and TRBJ2-7; 9 bases are a match to TRBD1. Per germline, CDR1 SGHRS and CDR2 YFSETQ. The CDR3 loop spans 15 amino acids. With V trimmed by 5 bases and J by 2 bases, 8 bases remained unmatched. The CDR3 nucleotides read TGCGCCAGCAGGTCCGGGACAGGGATCACCTACGAGCAGTACTTC. The encoded protein is CASRSGTGITYEQYF.

This clone has a single count. V is TRBV3-1 (or the pseudogene TRBV3-2) and J is TRBJ1-1, with TRBD1 matching 9 bases. CDR1 is LGHDT, CDR2 YNNKEL, per germline (reference sequence). V lost 6 bases, J lost 3 bases, and 5 bases stayed unmatched. The CDR3 loop spans 14 amino acids. The CDR3 region is CASSLGQGYTEAFF. CDR3 nucleotides: TGTGCCAGCAGTTTGGGACAGGGATACACTGAAGCTTTCTTT.

The genes are TRBV5-1 and TRBJ2-7, with 8 bases that match TRBD2. The junction had 3 bases not matched to a gene; V was cut back by 4 bases and J by 0 bases. Per the germline V gene, CDR1 is SGHRS and CDR2 is YFSETQ. The CDR3 extends over 14 amino acids. This CDR3 reads CASSASGSSYEQYF. DNA for the CDR3: TGCGCCAGCAGCGCTAGCGGGTCCTCCTACGAGCAGTACTTC.

In its sample, this clone was seen once. The V and J genes are TRBV5-4 and TRBJ1-1, with 9 bases identical to TRBD1. CDR3 size: 16 residues. Germline loops: CDR1 SGHNT, CDR2 YYREEE (reference sequence). With 6 bases clipped from V and 0 bases from J, the junction kept 9 bases outside the gene matches. The CDR3 DNA is TGTGCCAGCAAGCCCACAGGGGGCGGGATGAACACTGAAGCTTTCTTT. It encodes CASKPTGGGMNTEAFF.

The chain recombines TRBV29-1 with TRBJ2-7; 12 nucleotides match TRBD2. The germline V gene has CDR1 SQVTM and CDR2 ANQGSEA. This CDR3 has 15 amino acids. The V and J ends lost 6 bases and 3 bases, in that order; junction bases with no gene match: 9. The CDR3: CSVEGGTSGRYEQYF. CDR3 nucleotide sequence: TGCAGCGTGGAGGGGGGGACTAGCGGGCGCTACGAGCAGTACTTC.

CDR3: CASSLLTSSSNNEQFF. CDR3 DNA: TGTGCCAGCAGCTTGTTAACTAGCAGTTCCAACAATGAGCAGTTCTTC. This sequence joins TRBV5-4 and TRBJ2-1, with D possibly TRBD2 on 6 matching bases. V was clipped by 1 base and J by 5 bases, with 16 bases between them. Germline CDR1 reads SGHNT; CDR2 reads YYREEE (reference sequence). The CDR3 spans 16 residues.

This clone was seen a single time. This chain joins TRBV15 and TRBJ1-1; TRBD1 is a possible D gene (6 bases). Germline CDR1 and CDR2: LNHNV and YYDKDF (reference sequence). V lost 1 base, J lost 0 bases, and 9 bases lay in between. This CDR3 contains 15 residues. The CDR3 sequence is CATSRVGGLNTEAFF. CDR3 in DNA: TGTGCCACCAGCAGAGTGGGGGGGCTGAACACTGAAGCTTTCTTT.

V usage is TRBV3-1 (or the pseudogene TRBV3-2) and J usage is TRBJ2-1; 9 bases are shared with TRBD1. CDR1 is LGHDT and CDR2 is YNNKEL in the germline V gene (reference sequence). CDR3 length equals 16 residues. J lost 3 bases, V lost 4 bases, and 7 bases had no gene match. The DNA for the CDR3 is TGTGCCAGCAGCCCGGTAGGACAGGGGTTCTACAATGAGCAGTTCTTC. This encodes CASSPVGQGFYNEQFF.

This clone was found once. The chain is built from TRBV11-2 and TRBJ2-2, with a possible D match to TRBD1 (5 bases). The CDR3 has 15 amino acids. Looked up from germline, CDR1 is SGHAT and CDR2 is FQNNGV. Trimming stripped 1 base from V and 1 base from J, with 7 bases between. The DNA of the CDR3 is TGTGCCAGCAGCTTAGGGCAGGGGAACACCGGGGAGCTGTTTTTT. This codes for CASSLGQGNTGELFF.

V and J are TRBV4-2 and TRBJ1-4; maybe TRBD1 (5 bases). The germline V gene has CDR1 LGHNA and CDR2 YNFKEQ. V lost 1 base, J lost 4 bases, and 10 bases lay in between. The CDR3 totals 15 residues. Written as DNA, the CDR3 is TGTGCCAGCAGCCAAGGGGCAGGGCTTAATGAAAAACTGTTTTTT. Translated, it gives CASSQGAGLNEKLFF.

The V and J genes are TRBV4-3 and TRBJ1-2, with a possible D match to TRBD1 (6 bases). V was pared by 4 bases and J by 5 bases, with 14 bases between. The CDR3 is made up of 14 amino acids. CDR1 and CDR2 from the germline V gene are LGHNA and YSLEER. CDR3 sequence: CASSPPGRGYGYTF. The CDR3 region has the DNA TGCGCCAGCAGCCCTCCCGGGAGGGGGTATGGCTACACCTTC.

This chain uses TRBV5-1 with TRBJ1-3; possible D gene TRBD1, 5 bases. Trimming pared 0 bases from V and 3 bases from J, leaving 10 bases between. The CDR3 is 15 residues long. Germline V gene sequence: CDR1 SGHRS, CDR2 YFSETQ. CDR3 nucleotides: TGCGCCAGCAGCTTGGGACAGCAACTTGGAAACACCATATATTTT. It specifies CASSLGQQLGNTIYF.

This chain connects TRBV29-1 to TRBJ1-2; possibly TRBD1 for D (6 bases). The CDR3 sequence is 12 residues long. The V gene's germline CDR1 is SQVTM and CDR2 ANQGSEA. With 5 bases removed from V and 4 bases from J, the gap between germline ends came to 11 bases. DNA for the CDR3: TGCAGCGTTTCACAGGGCCCCTATGGCTACACCTTC. This encodes CSVSQGPYGYTF.

This chain connects TRBV21-1 to TRBJ2-7; the table calls TRBD1, which could not be checked here. TRBV21-1 is tagged as a pseudogene. The CDR3 totals 15 residues. The CDR3 sequence: CASSKFGTASYEQYF. Here the CDR3 DNA reads TGTGCCAGCAGCAAGTTTGGGACAGCATCCTACGAGCAGTACTTC.